The rows below give T cell receptor beta chains drawn from one sample of a study of blood T cell repertoires in COVID-19. This table comes from immunoSEQ multiplex PCR, and its TCRdb copy is limited to in-frame clones, with some not included. Of more than 85,000 clones detected, approximately 90% appear once; the ten largest clones hold around 1.2%. The sample taken for sequencing was peripheral blood. All receptors derive from a human donor in a cohort sampled during active COVID-19. Each CDR3 is given with its conserved first and last residue. The order of the fields is clone size, V gene, J gene, D gene, CDR3 DNA, CDR3 protein. The D gene is left open where the match is weak. Size is stated for part of the rows, as once, few or many counts, or as a class when the clone is expanded.

clone size: -
V gene: TRBV24-1
J gene: TRBJ1-5
D gene: -
CDR3 DNA: TGTGCCACCAGTTCGGGGGGCCTCGGGCCCCAGCATTTT
CDR3 protein: CATSSGGLGPQHF

clone size: -
V gene: TRBV4-3
J gene: TRBJ2-7
D gene: -
CDR3 DNA: TGCGCCAGCAGCCAAGTTTCCGCCAGCGTTAGCTCCTACGAGCAGTACTTC
CDR3 protein: CASSQVSASVSSYEQYF

clone size: -
V gene: TRBV5-4
J gene: TRBJ1-1
D gene: -
CDR3 DNA: TGTGCCAGCAGCCGCCAGGGGTCTGAAGCTTTCTTT
CDR3 protein: CASSRQGSEAFF

clone size: -
V gene: TRBV4-3
J gene: TRBJ1-5
D gene: -
CDR3 DNA: TGCGCCAGCAGCCAAGATTTTGAGACATCGTCAGGGCAGCCCCAGCATTTT
CDR3 protein: CASSQDFETSSGQPQHF

clone size: few
V gene: TRBV6-2/TRBV6-3
J gene: TRBJ1-6
D gene: -
CDR3 DNA: TGTGCCAGCAGTTACTCGGAGTTCGGTTCACCCCTCCACTTT
CDR3 protein: CASSYSEFGSPLHF

clone size: -
V gene: TRBV20-1
J gene: TRBJ1-3
D gene: -
CDR3 DNA: TGCAGTGCTAATGACCTCTTCTCTGGAAACACCATATATTTT
CDR3 protein: CSANDLFSGNTIYF

clone size: -
V gene: TRBV7-2
J gene: TRBJ2-3
D gene: -
CDR3 DNA: TGTGCCAGCAGCTGGGGACCCGGGCAGGGGGATACGCAGTATTTT
CDR3 protein: CASSWGPGQGDTQYF

clone size: -
V gene: TRBV5-1
J gene: TRBJ2-5
D gene: -
CDR3 DNA: TGCGCCAGCAGCTTGGAGGGGGTGAAAGAGACCCAGTACTTC
CDR3 protein: CASSLEGVKETQYF

clone size: once
V gene: TRBV6-6
J gene: TRBJ1-5
D gene: -
CDR3 DNA: TGTGCCAGCAGTTACCAGGATTATAGCAATCAGCCCCAGCATTTT
CDR3 protein: CASSYQDYSNQPQHF

clone size: -
V gene: TRBV7-9
J gene: TRBJ2-2
D gene: -
CDR3 DNA: TGTGCCAGCAGTACACGGACTTCGAACACCGGGGAGCTGTTTTTT
CDR3 protein: CASSTRTSNTGELFF

clone size: -
V gene: TRBV27
J gene: TRBJ2-4
D gene: -
CDR3 DNA: TGTGCCAGCAGTTTATTCCAGGGTGGGGACATTCAGTACTTC
CDR3 protein: CASSLFQGGDIQYF

clone size: once
V gene: TRBV4-1
J gene: TRBJ1-2
D gene: TRBD1
CDR3 DNA: TGCGCCAGCAGCCAAGAAAAGGGGGACAGGAATGGCTACACCTTC
CDR3 protein: CASSQEKGDRNGYTF

clone size: few
V gene: TRBV19
J gene: TRBJ1-2
D gene: -
CDR3 DNA: TGTGCCAGTACCCCCGGCGCAGGGAAATATGGCTACACCTTC
CDR3 protein: CASTPGAGKYGYTF

clone size: -
V gene: TRBV9
J gene: TRBJ2-1
D gene: -
CDR3 DNA: TGTGCCAGCAGCGTAGGACTAGGGCGTTACAATGAGCAGTTCTTC
CDR3 protein: CASSVGLGRYNEQFF

clone size: once
V gene: TRBV7-9
J gene: TRBJ2-7
D gene: -
CDR3 DNA: TGTGCCAGCAGCTTAGCTACCTACGAGCAGTACTTC
CDR3 protein: CASSLATYEQYF

clone size: -
V gene: TRBV5-5
J gene: TRBJ2-4
D gene: TRBD1
CDR3 DNA: TGTGCCAGCAGCTTGGGACCCGACAGGGTGGCCAAAAACATTCAGTACTTC
CDR3 protein: CASSLGPDRVAKNIQYF

clone size: -
V gene: TRBV19
J gene: TRBJ2-4
D gene: -
CDR3 DNA: TGTGCCAGTAGTATCGGAGGAGTCTCCCGTGACATTCAGTACTTC
CDR3 protein: CASSIGGVSRDIQYF

clone size: few
V gene: TRBV19
J gene: TRBJ1-5
D gene: -
CDR3 DNA: TGTGCCAGCGGAAATTTCGAGGGCAATCAGCCCCAGCATTTT
CDR3 protein: CASGNFEGNQPQHF

clone size: many
V gene: TRBV7-6
J gene: TRBJ1-1
D gene: -
CDR3 DNA: TGTGCCAGCAGCCTCAACCGGCGGGATATCGACACTGAAGCTTTCTTT
CDR3 protein: CASSLNRRDIDTEAFF

clone size: once
V gene: TRBV19
J gene: TRBJ2-1
D gene: TRBD1
CDR3 DNA: TGTGCCAGTACCCCAGGGGGTCGGGTTCTGCACAATGAGCAGTTCTTC
CDR3 protein: CASTPGGRVLHNEQFF

clone size: -
V gene: TRBV7-6
J gene: TRBJ2-5
D gene: -
CDR3 DNA: TGTGCCAGCAGCTTAAGGACCGGGACACCTCAAGAGACCCAGTACTTC
CDR3 protein: CASSLRTGTPQETQYF

clone size: -
V gene: TRBV6-1
J gene: TRBJ1-2
D gene: -
CDR3 DNA: TGTGCCAGCAGTGTTAACCCATACGGGACTTCGCTGGATGGCTACACCTTC
CDR3 protein: CASSVNPYGTSLDGYTF

clone size: -
V gene: TRBV4-2
J gene: TRBJ2-2
D gene: TRBD1
CDR3 DNA: TGTGCCAGCAGCCAAGGGCCCCAGGGGGCGAACACCGGGGAGCTGTTTTTT
CDR3 protein: CASSQGPQGANTGELFF

clone size: -
V gene: TRBV27
J gene: TRBJ1-6
D gene: -
CDR3 DNA: TGTGCCAGCAGTTTAGGACTGATTAATTCACCCCTCCACTTT
CDR3 protein: CASSLGLINSPLHF

clone size: few
V gene: TRBV28
J gene: TRBJ1-5
D gene: -
CDR3 DNA: TGTGCCAGCAGTCCCCAGTATGTAGGGAGGATGTCCCAGCATTTT
CDR3 protein: CASSPQYVGRMSQHF

clone size: -
V gene: TRBV2
J gene: TRBJ2-7
D gene: TRBD1
CDR3 DNA: TGTGCCAGCACTGACGACAGGGCCCGCGAGCAGTACTTC
CDR3 protein: CASTDDRAREQYF

clone size: -
V gene: TRBV5-1
J gene: TRBJ2-7
D gene: TRBD2
CDR3 DNA: TGCGCCAGCAGCTTATACGGATCGGGGGGCGAGCAGTACTTC
CDR3 protein: CASSLYGSGGEQYF

clone size: -
V gene: TRBV11-3
J gene: TRBJ2-3
D gene: TRBD2
CDR3 DNA: TGTGCCAGCAGCCCTAGCGGGAGGGCCACAGATACGCAGTATTTT
CDR3 protein: CASSPSGRATDTQYF

clone size: -
V gene: TRBV18
J gene: TRBJ2-2
D gene: -
CDR3 DNA: TGTGCCAGCTCACCCCCGGTCCGGAAAGAGGACACCGGGGAGCTGTTTTTT
CDR3 protein: CASSPPVRKEDTGELFF

clone size: -
V gene: TRBV27
J gene: TRBJ2-3
D gene: TRBD2
CDR3 DNA: TGTGCCAGCAGTGATAGCGGGAGGAGCACAGATACGCAGTATTTT
CDR3 protein: CASSDSGRSTDTQYF

clone size: -
V gene: TRBV23-1
J gene: TRBJ2-7
D gene: TRBD2
CDR3 DNA: TGCGCCAGCAGTTGCCGGGGAGGGAGTCCCGAAACCTACGAGCAGTACTTC
CDR3 protein: CASSCRGGSPETYEQYF

clone size: -
V gene: TRBV3-1/TRBV3-2
J gene: TRBJ2-2
D gene: -
CDR3 DNA: TGTGCCAGCAGCCAAGATTTGAGGGTAACCGGGGAGCTGTTTTTT
CDR3 protein: CASSQDLRVTGELFF

clone size: -
V gene: TRBV6-5
J gene: TRBJ2-7
D gene: TRBD2
CDR3 DNA: TGTGCCAGCAGTTGGGGACTAGCGGGAAACTACGAGCAGTACTTC
CDR3 protein: CASSWGLAGNYEQYF

clone size: -
V gene: TRBV6-1
J gene: TRBJ1-2
D gene: -
CDR3 DNA: TGTGCCAGCAGTGAAGAGGCCAAAAGAGGTGGCTACACCTTC
CDR3 protein: CASSEEAKRGGYTF

clone size: -
V gene: TRBV5-6
J gene: TRBJ1-1
D gene: -
CDR3 DNA: TGTGCCAGCAGCTTGGATGTCAGGGGCACTGAAGCTTTCTTT
CDR3 protein: CASSLDVRGTEAFF

clone size: once
V gene: TRBV19
J gene: TRBJ2-2
D gene: TRBD2
CDR3 DNA: TGTGCCAGTAAACTAGCGGGACTCAACACCGGGGAGCTGTTTTTT
CDR3 protein: CASKLAGLNTGELFF

clone size: -
V gene: TRBV24-1
J gene: TRBJ1-5
D gene: TRBD1
CDR3 DNA: TGTGCCACCAGTGATCCCGGGACAGGAAGCAATCAGCCCCAGCATTTT
CDR3 protein: CATSDPGTGSNQPQHF

clone size: -
V gene: TRBV28
J gene: TRBJ2-5
D gene: TRBD2
CDR3 DNA: TGTGCCAGCAGTTTCGCTCCAGCGGGGGGGGACCAAGAGACCCAGTACTTC
CDR3 protein: CASSFAPAGGDQETQYF

clone size: -
V gene: TRBV6-1
J gene: TRBJ1-5
D gene: TRBD1
CDR3 DNA: TGTGCCAGCAGTGCCGTTGGGACAGCAAGCAATCAGCCCCAGCATTTT
CDR3 protein: CASSAVGTASNQPQHF

clone size: -
V gene: TRBV27
J gene: TRBJ2-3
D gene: -
CDR3 DNA: TGTGCCAGCAGGGGGACTCCCCGGGGCGGCACAGATACGCAGTATTTT
CDR3 protein: CASRGTPRGGTDTQYF

clone size: few
V gene: TRBV25-1
J gene: TRBJ2-5
D gene: -
CDR3 DNA: TGTGCCAGCAGTGCGGACAGTCAAGAGACCCAGTACTTC
CDR3 protein: CASSADSQETQYF

clone size: -
V gene: TRBV11-2
J gene: TRBJ2-3
D gene: TRBD2
CDR3 DNA: TGTGCCAGCAGCGGCTTGAAACCGGGACTAGCGGGAGTCCCAGATACGCAGTATTTT
CDR3 protein: CASSGLKPGLAGVPDTQYF

clone size: -
V gene: TRBV5-1
J gene: TRBJ1-2
D gene: -
CDR3 DNA: TGCGCCAGCAGCTTGAGCAGGGTGCTTATCTTC
CDR3 protein: CASSLSRVLIF

clone size: -
V gene: TRBV10-3
J gene: TRBJ2-3
D gene: TRBD2
CDR3 DNA: TGTGCCATCCAACCGGGGGGGGATACGCAGTATTTT
CDR3 protein: CAIQPGGDTQYF

clone size: -
V gene: TRBV5-1
J gene: TRBJ2-2
D gene: TRBD1
CDR3 DNA: TGCGCCAGCAGCGTACTCGGGACAGCGAACACCGGGGAGCTGTTTTTT
CDR3 protein: CASSVLGTANTGELFF

clone size: -
V gene: TRBV5-1
J gene: TRBJ1-4
D gene: TRBD1
CDR3 DNA: TGCGCCAGCTCCTGGTTGCCCCCCGAACAGGGGTTGAATGAAAAACTGTTTTTT
CDR3 protein: CASSWLPPEQGLNEKLFF

clone size: once
V gene: TRBV28
J gene: TRBJ2-2
D gene: -
CDR3 DNA: TGTGCCAGCAGTTTAGGGGGTGGAGGGACCGGGGAGCTGTTTTTT
CDR3 protein: CASSLGGGGTGELFF

clone size: -
V gene: TRBV5-1
J gene: TRBJ2-5
D gene: TRBD2
CDR3 DNA: TGCGCCAGCAGTCGCGGGGGGCCCGAAGAGACCCAGTACTTC
CDR3 protein: CASSRGGPEETQYF

clone size: -
V gene: TRBV5-6
J gene: TRBJ2-3
D gene: TRBD1
CDR3 DNA: TGTGCCAGCAGCTTTAGACAGGGAACAGATACGCAGTATTTT
CDR3 protein: CASSFRQGTDTQYF

clone size: few
V gene: TRBV29-1
J gene: TRBJ2-3
D gene: -
CDR3 DNA: TGCAGCGTTGAGAATCGGCTAGCGTGGAGCACAGATACGCAGTATTTT
CDR3 protein: CSVENRLAWSTDTQYF

clone size: -
V gene: TRBV6-2/TRBV6-3
J gene: TRBJ1-4
D gene: TRBD1
CDR3 DNA: TGTGCCAGCAGCCTCCCGGGACAGGGGAGAAAACTGTTTTTT
CDR3 protein: CASSLPGQGRKLFF

clone size: few
V gene: TRBV6-2/TRBV6-3
J gene: TRBJ1-5
D gene: TRBD1
CDR3 DNA: TGTGCCAGCAGCCGCCCCGGGACAGGGGGCCAGGGCAATCAGCCCCAGCATTTT
CDR3 protein: CASSRPGTGGQGNQPQHF

clone size: -
V gene: TRBV6-5
J gene: TRBJ1-4
D gene: -
CDR3 DNA: TGTGCCAGCAGTTACTCGGGCAGGGTGGATGAAAAACTGTTTTTT
CDR3 protein: CASSYSGRVDEKLFF

clone size: once
V gene: TRBV4-3
J gene: TRBJ2-2
D gene: TRBD2
CDR3 DNA: TGCGCCAGCAGCCAAGGAACTAATGGACTAGCGGGAGCAAGTGGGGAGCTGTTTTTT
CDR3 protein: CASSQGTNGLAGASGELFF

clone size: once
V gene: TRBV4-3
J gene: TRBJ2-7
D gene: -
CDR3 DNA: TGCGCCAGCAGCCCCGGGAGTAGCTCCTACGAGCAGTACTTC
CDR3 protein: CASSPGSSSYEQYF